The rows below give T cell receptor beta chains drawn from one sample of a study of PD-1 blockade in classical Hodgkin lymphoma. The protocol was immunoSEQ multiplex PCR, while the TCRdb copy is restricted to in-frame clones and leaves out a portion. The sample carries 46,000 or so clones, 88% recorded once. The specimen was peripheral blood mononuclear cells (PBMCs), collected at baseline. The receptor source for this set is a human donor with classical Hodgkin lymphoma. Each CDR3 is given with its conserved first and last residue. D genes are given only for firm matches. Expanded clones are given a class, and other clones once, few, many or no size at all.

clone_size	j_call	d_call	v_call	cdr3_nt	cdr3_aa
-	TRBJ1-3	TRBD1	TRBV7-2	TGTGCCAGCAGCTTGTGGACAGGGGCCCCCTCTGGAAACACCATATATTTT	CASSLWTGAPSGNTIYF
-	TRBJ2-5	TRBD2	TRBV7-9	TGTGCCAGCAGCTTACCAGACTACAGCCGACTAGCGGAGGAGACCCAGTACTTC	CASSLPDYSRLAEETQYF
-	TRBJ1-5	-	TRBV9	TGTGCCAGCAGCTTCGGGGCCAATAGCAATCAGCCCCAGCATTTT	CASSFGANSNQPQHF
-	TRBJ2-1	-	TRBV28	TGTGCCAGCAGTGGCGAGTACAATGAGCAGTTCTTC	CASSGEYNEQFF
-	TRBJ2-3	-	TRBV9	TGTGCCAGCAGCGGGGTCAGGGAAGATACGCAGTATTTT	CASSGVREDTQYF
-	TRBJ2-7	-	TRBV7-2	TGTGCCAGCAGCTTATTAACCTTTGGGGAGCAGTACTTC	CASSLLTFGEQYF
-	TRBJ2-1	TRBD2	TRBV14	TGTGCCAGCAGCCTAACAGGCCTAGCGGGAGGCCGAAGCAATGAGCAGTTCTTC	CASSLTGLAGGRSNEQFF
-	TRBJ2-5	-	TRBV9	TGTGCCAGCAGCGTAGAGGACTACCAAGAGACCCAGTACTTC	CASSVEDYQETQYF
-	TRBJ2-3	-	TRBV10-3	TGTGCCATCAGTGGCGCCCCCACAGATACGCAGTATTTT	CAISGAPTDTQYF
once	TRBJ1-4	-	TRBV30	TGTGCCTGGAGGACCAGGGGAAAGAGGGAAAAACTGTTTTTT	CAWRTRGKREKLFF
-	TRBJ2-7	-	TRBV6-1	TGTGCCACCCGAGGGGGTTACGAGCAGTACTTC	CATRGGYEQYF
-	TRBJ1-3	TRBD1	TRBV7-2	TGTGCCAGCAGCCCGCAGGGGACAGGGTACGGAAACACCATATATTTT	CASSPQGTGYGNTIYF
-	TRBJ1-1	-	TRBV6-5	TGTGCCAGCACCTTCGCCCCGAACACTGAAGCTTTCTTT	CASTFAPNTEAFF
-	TRBJ2-5	-	TRBV4-2	TGTGCCAGCAGCCCTAAGAAAGGGGACGGCGGGCAGACCCAGTACTTC	CASSPKKGDGGQTQYF
-	TRBJ2-4	-	TRBV19	TGTGCCAGTAGTATGGGGACTTTAGCCAAAAACATTCAGTACTTC	CASSMGTLAKNIQYF
-	TRBJ1-1	-	TRBV27	TGTGCCAGCAGCCCTACGGGGGGGATGAACACTGAAGCTTTCTTT	CASSPTGGMNTEAFF
-	TRBJ1-1	-	TRBV5-4	TGTGCCAGCAGCTTCCCAGGGTTCGCTTTGAACACTGAAGCTTTCTTT	CASSFPGFALNTEAFF
-	TRBJ2-7	-	TRBV7-9	TGTGCCAGCAGCTTCCGTCAGGCGATATACGAGCAGTACTTC	CASSFRQAIYEQYF
-	TRBJ1-3	-	TRBV5-1	TGCGCCAGCAGCTTGGTTGGTGGGGGGCGCTTCAATGGAAACACCATATATTTT	CASSLVGGGRFNGNTIYF
few	TRBJ1-1	TRBD1	TRBV19	TGTGCCAGTAGTCCACGACAGGGCAGGGGCACTGAAGCTTTCTTT	CASSPRQGRGTEAFF
-	TRBJ2-7	-	TRBV27	TGTGCCAGCAGTTCGGGTGGGTCAGGTCGGGAGCAGTACTTC	CASSSGGSGREQYF
-	TRBJ2-1	-	TRBV6-1	TGTGCCAGCAGTCCCGCGGAATACAATGAGCAGTTCTTC	CASSPAEYNEQFF
-	TRBJ1-5	-	TRBV19	TGTGCCAGTAGTATAGATGCACAGGCTAGCAATCAGCCCCAGCATTTT	CASSIDAQASNQPQHF
few	TRBJ2-7	-	TRBV7-2	TGTGCCAGCAGCTTCCTCTCCTACGAGCAGTACTTC	CASSFLSYEQYF
-	TRBJ1-6	TRBD1	TRBV7-9	TGTGCCAGCAGCGCACCGACAGGGAGCGCCCTCCACTTT	CASSAPTGSALHF
-	TRBJ1-2	-	TRBV5-6	TGTGCCAGCAGCTTTACCCAGGAATACGGCTACACCTTC	CASSFTQEYGYTF
-	TRBJ2-6	-	TRBV6-6	TGTGCCAGCAGTTACTATCGGACCCTTGGGGCCAACGTCCTGACTTTC	CASSYYRTLGANVLTF
-	TRBJ2-5	TRBD1	TRBV5-1	TGCGCCAGCAGCAGAACGGGACAGGGGGAAGAGACCCAGTACTTC	CASSRTGQGEETQYF
-	TRBJ2-1	-	TRBV9	TGTGCCAGCAGCGTAGAGCCGGGAGTGGCCAATGAGCAGTTCTTC	CASSVEPGVANEQFF
-	TRBJ2-3	-	TRBV9	TGTGCCAGCAGTCCAGGACCCTGGGCAGATACGCAGTATTTT	CASSPGPWADTQYF
-	TRBJ2-3	-	TRBV27	TGTGCCAGAACCCGGGGGGCGGAAGATACGCAGTATTTT	CARTRGAEDTQYF
-	TRBJ2-2	-	TRBV5-1	TGCGCCAGCAGCTTGGAGGGTGCCGGGGAGCTGTTTTTT	CASSLEGAGELFF
-	TRBJ1-4	-	TRBV27	TGTGCCAGCAGTGCCTGGGGGGGGACTAATGAAAAACTGTTTTTT	CASSAWGGTNEKLFF
-	TRBJ2-4	TRBD2	TRBV6-1	TGTGCCAGCAGTGAAGGGTTACTAGCGGTAAACATTCAGTACTTC	CASSEGLLAVNIQYF
-	TRBJ1-1	-	TRBV7-3	TGTGCCAGCAGCTTCGGAAAAAACACTGAAGCTTTCTTT	CASSFGKNTEAFF
-	TRBJ1-4	-	TRBV6-5	TGTGCCAGCAGTTACGGAGGGATTGGGGAAAAACTGTTTTTT	CASSYGGIGEKLFF
-	TRBJ1-6	-	TRBV28	TGTGCCAGCAGTAGGCCGCCAGGGAGCTCACCCCTCCACTTT	CASSRPPGSSPLHF
-	TRBJ2-2	TRBD2	TRBV7-2	TGTGCCAGCAGCTTGGGGGGGAGGAACACCGGGGAGCTGTTTTTT	CASSLGGRNTGELFF
-	TRBJ2-2	-	TRBV19	TGTGCCAGTAGTATAAGGGTTCTGGCAGGGATGGTCACCGGGGAGCTGTTTTTT	CASSIRVLAGMVTGELFF
-	TRBJ1-1	-	TRBV18	TGTGCCAGCTCACCACGGGAGAACACTGAAGCTTTCTTT	CASSPRENTEAFF
-	TRBJ2-1	TRBD2	TRBV28	TGTGCCAGCAGTTCCCAGGAGCGGGGAGGCCTCTTC	CASSSQERGGLF
-	TRBJ1-1	-	TRBV11-2	TGTGCCAGCAGCTCTCAGCCAAGCGCTGAAGCTTTCTTT	CASSSQPSAEAFF
-	TRBJ1-1	-	TRBV7-3	TGTGCCAGCAGCTTAGGGCAGCCGAACACTGAAGCTTTCTTT	CASSLGQPNTEAFF
-	TRBJ2-1	TRBD2	TRBV28	TGTGCCAGCAGTTTAGGGCAGTGGTTGAGGACTAGCGGGAGGGCGGGTGAGCAGTTCTTC	CASSLGQWLRTSGRAGEQFF
-	TRBJ2-2	-	TRBV6-1	TGTGCCAGCAGTGAACTAAGTCCCGGGGAGCTGTTTTTT	CASSELSPGELFF
-	TRBJ2-7	TRBD1	TRBV5-5	TGTGCCAGCAGCTTGGGGGGACAGGGTGGCGAGCAGTACTTC	CASSLGGQGGEQYF
-	TRBJ2-3	-	TRBV6-5	TGTGCCAGCAGCCCTAGCGCCCACACAGATACGCAGTATTTT	CASSPSAHTDTQYF